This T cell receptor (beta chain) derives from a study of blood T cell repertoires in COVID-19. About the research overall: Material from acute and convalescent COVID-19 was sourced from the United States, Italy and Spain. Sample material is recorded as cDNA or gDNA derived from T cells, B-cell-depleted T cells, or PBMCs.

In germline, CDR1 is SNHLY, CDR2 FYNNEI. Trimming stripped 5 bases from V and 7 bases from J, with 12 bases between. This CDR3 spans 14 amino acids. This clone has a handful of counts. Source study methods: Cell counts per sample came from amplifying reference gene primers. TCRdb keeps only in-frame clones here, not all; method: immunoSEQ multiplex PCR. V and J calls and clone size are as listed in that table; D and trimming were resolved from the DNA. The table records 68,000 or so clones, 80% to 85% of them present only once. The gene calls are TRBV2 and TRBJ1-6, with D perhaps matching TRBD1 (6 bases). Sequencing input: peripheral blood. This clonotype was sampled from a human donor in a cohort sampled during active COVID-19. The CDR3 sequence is CASSSGTPNSPLHF. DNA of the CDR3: TGTGCCAGCAGTTCCGGGACACCGAATTCACCCCTCCACTTT.